These 16 T cell receptor beta chains originate from one sample sequenced in a study of CD8 T cells in Susac syndrome. A quantity of roughly 0.5 to 1 ug RNA underwent reverse transcription using random hexamers. TCRdb recomputed calls from the immunoSEQ multiplex PCR reads with MiXCR, one row per CDR3 protein. The sample records some 200,000 distinct CDR3 sequences, approximately 95% being singletons. Input material: CD4+ T cells from PBMCs. These TCRs come from a human donor in good health.

The chain carries TRBV20-1 and TRBJ2-1; D gene uncertain. The germline V and J ends were trimmed by 3 bases and 0 bases, with 9 bases remaining between them. This CDR3 contains 14 residues. Germline lookup yields CDR1 DFQATT and CDR2 SNEGSKA (reference sequence). Here the CDR3 reads CSARVLVSYNEQFF. CDR3 nucleotides: TGCAGTGCTAGGGTTCTAGTCTCCTACAATGAGCAGTTCTTC.

The chain uses TRBV3-1 and TRBJ2-1; D is ambiguous. The V gene's germline CDR1 is LGHDT and CDR2 YNNKEL (reference sequence). The CDR3 loop spans 13 amino acids. V was trimmed by 4 bases and J by 4 bases, leaving 8 bases between them. In DNA, the CDR3 is TGTGCCAGCAGCCCCCGACGTTACAATGAGCAGTTCTTC. Translation: CASSPRRYNEQFF.

The chain links TRBV30 to TRBJ2-2; TRBD1 is a possible D gene (5 bases). V lost 3 bases, J lost 7 bases, and 12 bases lay in between. The CDR3 is 13 residues long. Germline lookup yields CDR1 GTSNPN and CDR2 SVGIG (reference sequence). In DNA form, the CDR3 reads TGTGCCTGGAGACAGGCCACCTACGGGGAGCTGTTTTTT. Translation gives CAWRQATYGELFF.

The J gene is TRBJ2-5, the V gene TRBV15; unclear D gene. The V and J ends lost 0 bases and 5 bases respectively, with 10 bases between them. In germline, CDR1 is LNHNV, CDR2 YYDKDF (reference sequence). The CDR3 extends over 14 amino acids. This chain's CDR3 is CATSRDQGTETQYF. CDR3 coding DNA: TGTGCCACCAGCAGAGATCAAGGCACCGAGACCCAGTACTTC.

This rearrangement joins TRBV20-1 to TRBJ1-5; unclear D gene. Trimming stripped 4 bases from V and 5 bases from J, with 12 bases between. The CDR3 runs 13 residues. The germline V gene encodes CDR1 DFQATT and CDR2 SNEGSKA (reference sequence). The CDR3 DNA reads TGCAGTGCTATGGACTCTGGGTATCAGCCCCAGCATTTT. This encodes CSAMDSGYQPQHF.

The chain couples TRBV3-1 to TRBJ1-5; the D gene is possibly TRBD1 (6 bases). CDR1 and CDR2 from the germline V gene are LGHDT and YNNKEL (reference sequence). The CDR3 loop spans 13 amino acids. V lost 3 bases, J lost 7 bases, and 10 bases lay in between. The CDR3 DNA reads as TGTGCCAGCAGCCAGGGACAAGGACAGCCCCAGCATTTT. Translated, it gives CASSQGQGQPQHF. Supplemented by reference TRBV3-1 and TRBJ1-5, the full variable domain reads DTAVSQTPKYLVTQMGNDKSIKCEQNLGHDTMYWYKQDSKKFLKIMFSYNNKELIINETVPNRFSPKSPDKAHLNLHINSLELGDSAVYFCASSQGQGQPQHFGDGTRLSIL.

The chain links TRBV30 to TRBJ1-1; D remains ambiguous. Trimming shortened V by 0 bases and J by 1 base, and 9 bases separated the two germline ends. The CDR3 sequence is 14 residues long. CDR1 and CDR2 (germline): GTSNPN, SVGIG (reference sequence). The DNA for the CDR3 is TGTGCCTGGAGTGTCGGTATCGGGAACACTGAAGCTTTCTTT. Protein: CAWSVGIGNTEAFF.

The V and J genes are TRBV29-1 and TRBJ2-1; the D gene is possibly TRBD2 (5 bases). This CDR3 is built from 18 residues. The V and J ends lost 0 bases and 7 bases respectively, with 25 bases between them. The germline CDR1 and CDR2 sequences are SQVTM and ANQGSEA. The CDR3 loop is CSVEDLVVGSYPPNEQFF. The CDR3 DNA reads as TGCAGCGTTGAAGACCTGGTGGTGGGGAGCTACCCCCCGAATGAGCAGTTCTTC.

The CDR3 reads CSASVGQGNLNEQFF. The CDR3 nucleotides read TGCAGTGCTAGTGTTGGACAGGGGAATTTGAATGAGCAGTTCTTC. The chain combines TRBV20-1 with TRBJ2-1; 9 nucleotides match TRBD1. Germline lookup yields CDR1 DFQATT and CDR2 SNEGSKA (reference sequence). Trimming cost V 3 bases and J 7 bases; bases outside gene matches: 10. CDR3 length: 15 amino acids.

The chain combines TRBV18 with TRBJ2-1; 7 bases line up with TRBD2. Germline CDR1 is KGHSH and CDR2 is LQKENI. V shed 6 bases and J 7 bases; nucleotides not matched to a gene: 6. CDR3 length: 13 amino acids. CDR3 sequence reads: CASSPNSGNEQFF. Here the CDR3 DNA reads TGTGCCAGCTCCCCTAATAGCGGGAATGAGCAGTTCTTC.

This chain links TRBV7-7 with TRBJ2-1, with TRBD2 identical over 9 bases. Germline V gene lookup returns CDR1 SSHAT and CDR2 FNYEAQ (reference sequence). This CDR3 has 16 residues. V gave up 3 bases and J gave up 3 bases; unmatched junction bases: 6. CDR3 sequence (DNA): TGTGCCAGCAGCTTCAGACCTAGCGGGGTCTACAATGAGCAGTTCTTC. Encoded protein: CASSFRPSGVYNEQFF. The whole variable domain, remainder taken from reference TRBV7-7 and TRBJ2-1, is GAGVSQSPRYKVTKRGQDVTLRCDPISSHATLYWYQQALGQGPEFLTYFNYEAQPDKSGLPSDRFSAERPEGSISTLTIQRTEQRDSAMYRCASSFRPSGVYNEQFFGPGTRLTVL.

The chain recombines TRBV7-2 with TRBJ2-5, with 10 bases matching TRBD2. The germline V gene encodes CDR1 SGHTA and CDR2 FQGNSA. With V trimmed by 2 bases and J by 4 bases, 4 bases remained unmatched. The CDR3 loop spans 15 amino acids. The CDR3 loop is CASSLLAGEAETQYF. CDR3 nucleotides: TGTGCCAGCAGCTTACTAGCGGGAGAAGCAGAGACCCAGTACTTC.

The chain combines TRBV6-2 or TRBV6-3 with TRBJ2-7; 11 nucleotides align to TRBD2. Losses at the gene ends were 5 bases for V and 6 bases for J; bases not matched to a gene: 15. The length of the CDR3 is 17 residues. Germline CDR1 is MNHEY and CDR2 is SVGEGT. CDR3 loop: CASSVPGLADPLLEQYF. The CDR3 bases are TGTGCCAGCAGTGTACCGGGACTAGCGGACCCCCTCCTCGAGCAGTACTTC.

The rearrangement joins TRBV30 to TRBJ2-5, with 7 bases matching TRBD2. This CDR3 region has 11 residues. Germline values: CDR1 GTSNPN, CDR2 SVGIG (reference sequence). The CDR3 reads CAGRGEETQYF. CDR3 nucleotides: TGTGCTGGCCGGGGGGAAGAGACCCAGTACTTC.

The J gene is TRBJ1-4, the V gene TRBV6-5; maybe TRBD1 (5 bases). The germline CDR1 and CDR2 sequences are MNHEY and SVGAGI. This CDR3 contains 17 residues. V shed 0 bases and J shed 7 bases, with 18 bases lying between them. CDR3 loop: CASSYSSRGYEAEKLFF. DNA of the CDR3: TGTGCCAGCAGTTACTCGTCCCGGGGGTACGAAGCTGAAAAACTGTTTTTT.

J is TRBJ2-7 and V is TRBV7-2, with TRBD2 identical over 7 bases. V shed 4 bases and J 9 bases; nucleotides not matched to a gene: 12. Germline loops: CDR1 SGHTA, CDR2 FQGNSA. The CDR3 is made up of 14 amino acids. As DNA, the CDR3 is TGTGCCAGCAGCTCCCGGGACTACCCCTCAGGGCAGTACTTC. Its translation: CASSSRDYPSGQYF.